These 7 T cell receptor beta chains originate from one sample sequenced in a study of blood T cell repertoires in COVID-19. Only in-frame clones appear in the TCRdb table, and some are missing; sequencing was by immunoSEQ multiplex PCR. The repertoire holds a few hundred thousand clones, with approximately 85% as singletons. Sample: peripheral blood. These receptors were obtained from a woman of 80 years or more with COVID-19, enrolled during active disease.

V and J are TRBV9 and TRBJ2-1; the match to TRBD2 covers 13 bases. Germline V gene sequence: CDR1 SGDLS, CDR2 YYNGEE. V was clipped by 2 bases and J by 6 bases; unmatched bases: 8. This CDR3 contains 17 residues. The CDR3 here is CASSVGTSGTHVNEQFF. In DNA form, the CDR3 reads TGTGCCAGCAGCGTCGGGACTAGCGGGACGCACGTCAATGAGCAGTTCTTC. Drawing the rest from reference TRBV9 and TRBJ2-1, the complete variable domain is DSGVTQTPKHLITATGQRVTLRCSPRSGDLSVYWYQQSLDQGLQFLIQYYNGEERAKGNILERFSAQQFPDLHSELNLSSLELGDSALYFCASSVGTSGTHVNEQFFGPGTRLTVL.

The chain couples TRBV2 to TRBJ1-2; D is ambiguous. This CDR3 is 13 amino acids long. CDR1 and CDR2 (germline): SNHLY, FYNNEI. Trimming cost V 6 bases and J 2 bases, with 10 bases left between them. The CDR3 protein is CASSEEGNYGYTF. The CDR3 nucleotides are TGTGCCAGCAGCGAGGAGGGAAACTATGGCTACACCTTC.

This clone was found once. The chain recombines TRBV30 with TRBJ2-4; 7 bases are a match to TRBD2. With 7 bases clipped from V and 7 bases from J, the junction kept 10 bases outside the gene matches. Germline values: CDR1 GTSNPN, CDR2 SVGIG (reference sequence). The CDR3 extends over 13 amino acids. As DNA, the CDR3 is TGTGCCTCCTCTCCGACTAGCAGCAACATTCAGTACTTC. Translating it yields CASSPTSSNIQYF.

The chain combines TRBV5-1 with TRBJ2-1; no reliable D call. With 3 bases removed from V and 2 bases from J, the gap between germline ends came to 12 bases. Germline CDR1 and CDR2: SGHRS and YFSETQ. This CDR3 contains 15 residues. The CDR3 nucleotides read TGCGCCAGCAGCTCCGACTCCCCGGCCTACAATGAGCAGTTCTTC. It encodes CASSSDSPAYNEQFF.

This chain joins TRBV9 and TRBJ2-2; D perhaps matches TRBD2 (5 bases). Germline V CDR1 and CDR2: SGDLS, YYNGEE. The V and J ends lost 4 bases and 2 bases respectively, with 12 bases between them. The CDR3 runs 15 residues. The DNA for the CDR3 is TGTGCCAGCAGCCCCGGGGTCTTCAACACCGGGGAGCTGTTTTTT. Translated: CASSPGVFNTGELFF.

This chain joins TRBV19 and TRBJ1-5; the match to TRBD1 covers 8 bases. The CDR3 is 14 amino acids. The ends lost 5 bases at V and 2 bases at J; junction bases unmatched: 2. Per the germline V gene, CDR1 is LNHDA and CDR2 is SQIVND (reference sequence). The DNA of the CDR3 is TGTGCCAGTAGTCCGACAGGGGGCAATCAGCCCCAGCATTTT. Residues: CASSPTGGNQPQHF. Combining the CDR3 with reference TRBV19 and TRBJ1-5 gives the whole variable domain DGGITQSPKYLFRKEGQNVTLSCEQNLNHDAMYWYRQDPGQGLRLIYYSQIVNDFQKGDIAEGYSVSREKKESFPLTVTSAQKNPTAFYLCASSPTGGNQPQHFGDGTRLSIL.

V and J are TRBV11-1 and TRBJ2-5; 9 bases align to TRBD2. V lost 5 bases to trimming and J lost 7 bases; unmatched junction nucleotides: 11. The CDR3 has 15 amino acids. Per the germline V gene, CDR1 is SGHAT and CDR2 is FQDESV (reference sequence). The CDR3 spells CASSPPGLAIVTQYF. The CDR3 DNA reads TGTGCCAGCAGCCCTCCGGGACTAGCAATCGTGACCCAGTACTTC.